This TCR beta chain emerged from a study of blood T cell repertoires in COVID-19. The V and J ends lost 4 bases and 3 bases respectively, with 3 bases between them. This CDR3 has 10 amino acids. Germline CDR1 is DFQATT and CDR2 is SNEGSKA (reference sequence). Sequenced by immunoSEQ multiplex PCR; TCRdb stores in-frame clones only, minus some. The repertoire holds under 300,000 clones, 70% to 85% seen once, with about 2.1% in the top ten. V is TRBV20-1 and J is TRBJ1-1, with D unresolved. The sequence was obtained from a man between 40 and 49 years old who had recovered from COVID-19. Sequencing was carried out using peripheral blood. The CDR3 DNA reads as TGCAGTGCTACTTACACTGAAGCTTTCTTT. It is translated as CSATYTEAFF.